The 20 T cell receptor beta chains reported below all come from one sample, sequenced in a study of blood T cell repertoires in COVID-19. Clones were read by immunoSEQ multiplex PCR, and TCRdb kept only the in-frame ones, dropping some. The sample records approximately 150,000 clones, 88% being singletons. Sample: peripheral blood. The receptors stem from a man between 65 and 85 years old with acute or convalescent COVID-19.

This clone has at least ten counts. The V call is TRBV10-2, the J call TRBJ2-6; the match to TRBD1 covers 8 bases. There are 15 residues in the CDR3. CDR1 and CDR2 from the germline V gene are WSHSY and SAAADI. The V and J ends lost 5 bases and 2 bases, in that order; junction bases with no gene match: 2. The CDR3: CASSTDRAGANVLTF. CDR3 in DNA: TGCGCCAGCAGTACGGACAGGGCTGGGGCCAACGTCCTGACTTTC.

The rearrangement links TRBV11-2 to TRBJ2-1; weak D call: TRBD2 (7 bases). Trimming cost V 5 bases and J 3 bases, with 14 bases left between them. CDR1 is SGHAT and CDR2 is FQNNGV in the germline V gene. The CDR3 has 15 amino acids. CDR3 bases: TGTGCCAGCAGCCACGGGGGGCGGAACTACAATGAGCAGTTCTTC. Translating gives CASSHGGRNYNEQFF.

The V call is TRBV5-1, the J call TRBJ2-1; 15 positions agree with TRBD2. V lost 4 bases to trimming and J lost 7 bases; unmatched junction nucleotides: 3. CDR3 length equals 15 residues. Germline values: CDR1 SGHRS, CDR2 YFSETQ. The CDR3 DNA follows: TGCGCCAGCAGCCTCGGGACTAGCGGGAGGAATGAGCAGTTCTTC. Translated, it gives CASSLGTSGRNEQFF.

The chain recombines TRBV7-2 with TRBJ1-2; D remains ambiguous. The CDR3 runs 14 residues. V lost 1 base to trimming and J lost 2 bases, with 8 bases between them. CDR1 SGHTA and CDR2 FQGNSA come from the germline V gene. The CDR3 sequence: CASSLGAGNYGYTF. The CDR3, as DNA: TGTGCCAGCAGCTTAGGCGCAGGAAACTATGGCTACACCTTC.

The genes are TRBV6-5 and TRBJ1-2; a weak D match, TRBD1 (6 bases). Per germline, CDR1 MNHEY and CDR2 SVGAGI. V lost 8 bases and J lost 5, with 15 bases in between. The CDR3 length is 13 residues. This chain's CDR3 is CASVKGEGYGYTF. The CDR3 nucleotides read TGTGCCAGCGTCAAGGGGGAGGGTTATGGCTACACCTTC.

CDR3 in amino acids: CASSLSLETGTYEQYF. CDR3 nucleotide sequence: TGTGCCAGCAGCTTGTCCTTGGAGACAGGGACCTACGAGCAGTACTTC. V is TRBV5-4 and J is TRBJ2-7, with 7 bases identical to TRBD1. This CDR3 is built from 16 residues. Germline trimming cut 1 base from V and 2 bases from J; bases unmatched to any gene: 9. Germline CDR1 and CDR2: SGHNT and YYREEE (reference sequence).

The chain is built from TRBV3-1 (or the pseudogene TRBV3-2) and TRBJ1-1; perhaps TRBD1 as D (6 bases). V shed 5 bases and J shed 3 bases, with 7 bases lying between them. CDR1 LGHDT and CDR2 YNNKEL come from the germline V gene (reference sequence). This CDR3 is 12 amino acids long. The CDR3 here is CASSYRDTEAFF. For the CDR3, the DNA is TGTGCCAGCAGCTACAGGGACACTGAAGCTTTCTTT.

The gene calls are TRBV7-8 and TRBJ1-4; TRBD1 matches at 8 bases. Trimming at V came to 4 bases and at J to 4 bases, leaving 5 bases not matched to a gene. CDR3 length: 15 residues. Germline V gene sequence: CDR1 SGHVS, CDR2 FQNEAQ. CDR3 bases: TGTGCCAGCAGCTCGGGGACAGGAAATAATGAAAAACTGTTTTTT. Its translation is CASSSGTGNNEKLFF.

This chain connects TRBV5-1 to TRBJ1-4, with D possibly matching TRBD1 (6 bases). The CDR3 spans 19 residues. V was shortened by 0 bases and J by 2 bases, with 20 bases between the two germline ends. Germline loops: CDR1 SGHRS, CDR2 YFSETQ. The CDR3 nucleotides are TGCGCCAGCAGCTTGGAGGGCAGGGGCCTGGTACTTACTAATGAAAAACTGTTTTTT. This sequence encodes CASSLEGRGLVLTNEKLFF.

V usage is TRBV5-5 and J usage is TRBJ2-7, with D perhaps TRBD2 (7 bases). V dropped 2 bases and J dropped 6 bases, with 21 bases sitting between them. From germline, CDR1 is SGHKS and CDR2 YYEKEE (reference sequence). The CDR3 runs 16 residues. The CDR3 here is CASSFTEGGISLEQYF. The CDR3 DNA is TGTGCCAGCAGCTTCACCGAGGGGGGGATATCACTCGAGCAGTACTTC.

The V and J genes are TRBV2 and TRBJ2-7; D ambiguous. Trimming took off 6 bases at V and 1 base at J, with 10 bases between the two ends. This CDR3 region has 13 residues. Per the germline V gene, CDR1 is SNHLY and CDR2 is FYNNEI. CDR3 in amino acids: CASSRVESYEQYF. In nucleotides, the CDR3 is TGTGCCAGCAGCCGAGTAGAGTCCTACGAGCAGTACTTC.

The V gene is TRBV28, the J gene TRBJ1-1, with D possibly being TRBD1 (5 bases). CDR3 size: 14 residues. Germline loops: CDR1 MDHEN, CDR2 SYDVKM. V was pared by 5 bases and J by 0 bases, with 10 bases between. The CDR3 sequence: CASSPPGVNTEAFF. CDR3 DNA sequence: TGTGCCAGCAGTCCCCCGGGGGTGAACACTGAAGCTTTCTTT.

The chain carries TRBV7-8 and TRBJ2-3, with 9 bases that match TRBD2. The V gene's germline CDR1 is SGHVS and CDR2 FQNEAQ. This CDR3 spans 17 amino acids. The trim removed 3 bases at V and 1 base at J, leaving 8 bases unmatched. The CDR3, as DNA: TGTGCCAGCAGCTTCATACGGGGACTAGCCGGCACAGATACGCAGTATTTT. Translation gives CASSFIRGLAGTDTQYF.

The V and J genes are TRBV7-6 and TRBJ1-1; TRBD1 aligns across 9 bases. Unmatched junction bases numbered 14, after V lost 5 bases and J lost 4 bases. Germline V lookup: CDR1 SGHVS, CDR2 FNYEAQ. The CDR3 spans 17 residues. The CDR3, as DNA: TGTGCCAGCAGCCCGCGGACAGGGGAGGGACGGGGCACTGAAGCTTTCTTT. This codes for CASSPRTGEGRGTEAFF. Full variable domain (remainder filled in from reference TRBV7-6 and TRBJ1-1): GAGVSQSPRYKVTKRGQDVALRCDPISGHVSLYWYRQALGQGPEFLTYFNYEAQQDKSGLPNDRFSAERPEGSISTLTIQRTEQRDSAMYRCASSPRTGEGRGTEAFFGQGTRLTVV.

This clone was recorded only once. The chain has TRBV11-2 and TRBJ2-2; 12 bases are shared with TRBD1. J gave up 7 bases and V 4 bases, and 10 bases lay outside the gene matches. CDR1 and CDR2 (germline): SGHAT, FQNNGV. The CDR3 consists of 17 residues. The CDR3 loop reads CASSSRWGQGAVGELFF. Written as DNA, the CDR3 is TGTGCCAGCAGCTCACGATGGGGACAGGGGGCTGTCGGGGAGCTGTTTTTT.

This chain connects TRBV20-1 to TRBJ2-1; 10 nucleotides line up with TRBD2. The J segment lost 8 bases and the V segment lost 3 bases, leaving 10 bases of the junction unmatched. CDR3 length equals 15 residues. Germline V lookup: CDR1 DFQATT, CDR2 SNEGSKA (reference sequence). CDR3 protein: CSASSPSGGVDEQFF. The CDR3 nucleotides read TGCAGTGCTAGTTCCCCTAGCGGGGGCGTAGATGAGCAGTTCTTC.

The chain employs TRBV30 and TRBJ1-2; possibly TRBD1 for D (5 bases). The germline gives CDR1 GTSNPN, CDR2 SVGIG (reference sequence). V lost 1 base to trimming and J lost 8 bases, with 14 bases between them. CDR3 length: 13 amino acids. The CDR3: CAWSGGAGFGYTF. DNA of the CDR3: TGTGCCTGGAGTGGGGGCGCAGGGTTCGGCTACACCTTC.

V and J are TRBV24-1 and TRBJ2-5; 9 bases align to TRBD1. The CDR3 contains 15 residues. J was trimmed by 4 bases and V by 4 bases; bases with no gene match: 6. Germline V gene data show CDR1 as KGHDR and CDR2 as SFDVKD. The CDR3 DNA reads TGTGCCACCAGTGAATCCGGACAGGGGCGAGAGACCCAGTACTTC. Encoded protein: CATSESGQGRETQYF.

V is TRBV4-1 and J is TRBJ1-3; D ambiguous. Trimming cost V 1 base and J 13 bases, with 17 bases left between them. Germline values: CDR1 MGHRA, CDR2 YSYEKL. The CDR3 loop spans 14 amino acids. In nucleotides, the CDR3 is TGCGCCAGCAGCCAAGCAGGAGGAACCTCGGGGATATATTTT. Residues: CASSQAGGTSGIYF.

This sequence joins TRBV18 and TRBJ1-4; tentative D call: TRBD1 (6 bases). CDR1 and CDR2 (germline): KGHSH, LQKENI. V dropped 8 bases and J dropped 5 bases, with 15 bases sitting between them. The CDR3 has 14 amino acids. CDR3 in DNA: TGTGCCAGCACCCGCGGGGGGGCGAATGAAAAACTGTTTTTT. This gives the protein CASTRGGANEKLFF.